This T cell receptor (beta chain) was obtained from a study of cytomegalovirus exposure and HLA in healthy donors. As to this clone: The antigen is not known.

The PCR employed 60 Vbeta primers together with 13 Jbeta primers. Repertoires were generated with immunoSEQ multiplex PCR, while TCRdb's copy carries only in-frame clones and drops some. This sample has 110,000 to 150,000 clones, with approximately 70% found just once. This CDR3 region has 14 residues. The germline V and J ends were trimmed by 2 bases and 0 bases, with 7 bases remaining between them. Germline V lookup: CDR1 MNHEY, CDR2 SVGAGI. Study results and caveats: For TCR beta chains, V- and J-gene trimming was later linked to a missense DCLRE1C variant. Later work associated 16,951 TCR beta sequences with HLA alleles at 0.05 false discovery rate.

This clonotype originated in a woman aged 30 to 39 in good health and CMV-seronegative. The sequenced material came from PBMCs. The chain employs TRBV6-5 and TRBJ1-1, with D uncertain. Written as DNA, the CDR3 is TGTGCCAGCAGTTACAGGGAGGTGAACACTGAAGCTTTCTTT. Its protein is CASSYREVNTEAFF.